One sample yielded the 8 T cell receptor beta chains listed below, sequenced in a study of CD8 T cells in Susac syndrome. After extraction with the RNeasy kit, roughly 0.45 to 1 ug of the RNA was reverse transcribed using random hexamers. TCRdb recomputed calls from the immunoSEQ multiplex PCR reads with MiXCR, one row per CDR3 protein. This sample has about 430,000 distinct CDR3 sequences, with approximately 85% found just once. Sequences were obtained from CD8+ T cells from PBMCs. These receptors were taken from a human donor with multiple sclerosis.

This chain links TRBV2 with TRBJ1-1, with a tentative D call TRBD1 (6 bases). This CDR3 is built from 16 residues. The V gene's germline CDR1 is SNHLY and CDR2 FYNNEI. Trimming shortened V by 5 bases and J by 4 bases, and 20 bases separated the two germline ends. The DNA for the CDR3 is TGTGCCAGCAGTATGGACAGAACTAAACCGAGCACTGAAGCTTTCTTT. This translates into CASSMDRTKPSTEAFF.

This clonotype has just one count. The genes are TRBV27 and TRBJ2-7; D unclear. Trimming left V 6 bases short and J 5 bases short, with 8 bases between. Germline V gene data show CDR1 as MNHEY and CDR2 as SMNVEV (reference sequence). The CDR3 extends over 11 amino acids. This CDR3 reads CASRWGDEQYF. In nucleotides, the CDR3 is TGTGCCAGCAGATGGGGTGACGAGCAGTACTTC.

V is TRBV30 and J is TRBJ2-5; 7 bases match TRBD1. The CDR3 has 14 amino acids. Germline CDR1 and CDR2: GTSNPN and SVGIG (reference sequence). With V trimmed by 0 bases and J by 2 bases, 3 bases remained unmatched. The CDR3 region has the DNA TGTGCCTGGAGTGTACTCAGGGGGCAAGAGACCCAGTACTTC. Its protein product is CAWSVLRGQETQYF. The variable domain in full, completed from reference TRBV30 and TRBJ2-5, reads SQTIHQWPATLVQPVGSPLSLECTVEGTSNPNLYWYRQAAGRGLQLLFYSVGIGQISSEVPQNLSASRPQDRQFILSSKKLLLSDSGFYLCAWSVLRGQETQYFGPGTRLLVL.

V usage is TRBV15 and J usage is TRBJ2-5, with 7 bases identical to TRBD1. With 4 bases clipped from V and 2 bases from J, the junction kept 1 base outside the gene matches. The CDR3 spans 13 residues. The germline CDR1 and CDR2 sequences are LNHNV and YYDKDF (reference sequence). The CDR3 spells CATSTGGQETQYF. Written as DNA, the CDR3 is TGTGCCACCAGCACAGGGGGTCAAGAGACCCAGTACTTC.

This clonotype has more than one count but fewer than ten. The rearrangement links TRBV30 to TRBJ2-1; 12 bases map to TRBD2. The CDR3 totals 15 residues. Germline CDR1 GTSNPN, CDR2 SVGIG (reference sequence). The J segment lost 8 bases and the V segment lost 7 bases, leaving 12 bases of the junction unmatched. The CDR3 loop is CASEGGLAGLYEQFF. The DNA for the CDR3 is TGTGCCTCCGAGGGTGGACTAGCGGGACTCTATGAGCAGTTCTTC.

This clonotype was counted once. The gene calls are TRBV5-6 and TRBJ1-1; possibly TRBD1 for D (6 bases). In germline, CDR1 is SGHDT, CDR2 YYEEEE. V lost 4 bases and J 7 bases, leaving 23 bases between the germline ends. The CDR3 totals 16 residues. This CDR3 is CASSGPRTVFGGEAFF. CDR3 sequence (DNA): TGTGCCAGCAGCGGACCTCGGACAGTTTTTGGTGGTGAAGCTTTCTTT.

The chain joins TRBV7-8 to TRBJ2-7; either TRBD1 or TRBD2 may supply D (5 bases each). The length of the CDR3 is 16 residues. Germline V lookup: CDR1 SGHVS, CDR2 FQNEAQ. Trimming removed 2 bases from V and 2 bases from J, with 16 bases in between. The CDR3 sequence is CASSLPWWGRTYEQYF. The CDR3, as DNA: TGTGCCAGCAGCTTACCATGGTGGGGGAGAACCTACGAGCAGTACTTC.

This chain joins TRBV30 and TRBJ1-2; D not resolved. This CDR3 has 13 residues. V was cut by 4 bases and J by 1 base, with 10 bases left in between. The V gene's germline CDR1 is GTSNPN and CDR2 SVGIG (reference sequence). The CDR3 sequence: CAWNLVDNYGYTF. The CDR3 coding sequence is TGTGCCTGGAATCTTGTAGATAACTATGGCTACACCTTC.